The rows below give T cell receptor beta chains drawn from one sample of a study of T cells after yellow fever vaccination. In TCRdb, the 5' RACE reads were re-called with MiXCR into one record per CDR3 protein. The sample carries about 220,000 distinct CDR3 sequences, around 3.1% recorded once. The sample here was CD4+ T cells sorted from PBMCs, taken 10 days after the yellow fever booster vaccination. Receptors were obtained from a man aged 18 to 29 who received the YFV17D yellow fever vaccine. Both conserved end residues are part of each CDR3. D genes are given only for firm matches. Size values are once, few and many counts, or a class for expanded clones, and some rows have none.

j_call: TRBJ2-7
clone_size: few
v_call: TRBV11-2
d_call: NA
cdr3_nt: TGTGCCAGCAGCAACCCCCGCTCCTACGAGCAGTACTTC
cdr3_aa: CASSNPRSYEQYF

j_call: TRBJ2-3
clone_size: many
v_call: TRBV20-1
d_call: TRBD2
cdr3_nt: TGCAGTGCACCCTGGACTAGCGGGGGGGCAGATACGCAGTATTTT
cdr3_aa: CSAPWTSGGADTQYF

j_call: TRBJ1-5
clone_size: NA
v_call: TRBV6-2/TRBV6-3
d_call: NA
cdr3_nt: TGTGCCAGCACAGAGGGGTATCAGCCCCAGCATTTT
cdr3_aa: CASTEGYQPQHF

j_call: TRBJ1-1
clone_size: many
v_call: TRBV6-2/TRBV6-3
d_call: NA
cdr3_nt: TGTGCCAGCAGTTACATTTGGACAGAATTGGCAGCTTTCTTT
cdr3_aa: CASSYIWTELAAFF

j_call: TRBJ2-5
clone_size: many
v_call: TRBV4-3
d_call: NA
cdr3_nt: TGCGCCAGCAGCCAAGATCCCCCGGGCCCCGAGGGGGTAGGAGAGACCCAGTACTTC
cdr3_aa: CASSQDPPGPEGVGETQYF

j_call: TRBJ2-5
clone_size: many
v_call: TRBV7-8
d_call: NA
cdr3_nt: TGTGCCAGCAGCTTATGGGCGAACTCAGAGACCCAGTACTTC
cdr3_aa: CASSLWANSETQYF

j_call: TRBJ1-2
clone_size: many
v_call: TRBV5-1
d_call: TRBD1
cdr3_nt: TGCGCCAGCAGGCCTGGACAGGGAGGCTATGGCTACACCTTC
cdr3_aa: CASRPGQGGYGYTF

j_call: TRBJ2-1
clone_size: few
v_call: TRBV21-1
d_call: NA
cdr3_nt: TGTGCCAGCAGCATGGCTAGCGGGGGGGCATCTTGGTGTGAGCAGTTCTTC
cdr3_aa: CASSMASGGASWCEQFF

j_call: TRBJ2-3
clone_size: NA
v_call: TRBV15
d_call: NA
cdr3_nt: TGTGCCACCAGACCCGGAGGGGGACGCAGCGAAGATACGCAGTATTTT
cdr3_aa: CATRPGGGRSEDTQYF

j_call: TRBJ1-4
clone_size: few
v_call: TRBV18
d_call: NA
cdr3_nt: TGTGCCAGCTCTCAACGGGTGGGAGAAGAAAAACTGTTTTTT
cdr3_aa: CASSQRVGEEKLFF

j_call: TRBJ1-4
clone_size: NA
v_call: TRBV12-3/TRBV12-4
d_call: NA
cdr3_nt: TGTGCCAGCAGTTTAGCTAGATTAAGGTTCCCGGAGAATGAAAAACTGTTTTTT
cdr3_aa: CASSLARLRFPENEKLFF

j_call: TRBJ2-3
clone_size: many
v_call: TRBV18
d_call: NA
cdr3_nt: TGTGCCAGCTCACCAGTTAGGACGGACTACACAGATACGCAGTATTTT
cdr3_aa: CASSPVRTDYTDTQYF

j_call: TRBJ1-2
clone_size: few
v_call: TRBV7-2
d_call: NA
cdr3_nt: TGTGCCAGCAACCCTGGGATGGGGAACTATGGCTACACCTTC
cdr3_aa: CASNPGMGNYGYTF

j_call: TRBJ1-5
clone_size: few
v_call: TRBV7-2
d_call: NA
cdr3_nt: TGTGCCAGCAGCTTAGTCCCGGCAGAGCAGCCCCAGCATTTT
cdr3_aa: CASSLVPAEQPQHF

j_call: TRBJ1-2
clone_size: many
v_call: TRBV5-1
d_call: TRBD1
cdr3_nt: TGCGCCAGCAGCGCGGGACAGCCCGGTGGCTACACCTTC
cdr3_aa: CASSAGQPGGYTF

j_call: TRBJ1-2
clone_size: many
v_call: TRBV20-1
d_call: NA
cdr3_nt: TGCAGTGCTCCGGGGAACGGGAGACCGATCACCTTC
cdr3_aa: CSAPGNGRPITF

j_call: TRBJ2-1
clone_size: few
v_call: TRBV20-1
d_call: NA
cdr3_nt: TGCAGTGCCGCCTCGCGATCCCGGGGTGAGCAGTTCTTC
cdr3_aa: CSAASRSRGEQFF

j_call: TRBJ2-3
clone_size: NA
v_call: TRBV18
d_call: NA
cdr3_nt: TGTGCCAGCTCCGGGGACATCTACACAGATACGCAGTATTTT
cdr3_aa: CASSGDIYTDTQYF

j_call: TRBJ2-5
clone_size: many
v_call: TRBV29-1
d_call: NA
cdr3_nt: TGCAGCGTTGGGGCAGAGTACCAAGAGACCCAGTACTTC
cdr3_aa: CSVGAEYQETQYF

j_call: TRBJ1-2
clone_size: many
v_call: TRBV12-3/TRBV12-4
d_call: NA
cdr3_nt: TGTGCCAGCAGTTTAGTTGGTGGCGGCGGCTACACCTTC
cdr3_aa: CASSLVGGGGYTF

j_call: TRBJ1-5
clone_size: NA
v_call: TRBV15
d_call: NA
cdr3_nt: TGTGCCACCAGCAGTTTACAGAATCAGCCCCAGCATTTT
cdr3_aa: CATSSLQNQPQHF

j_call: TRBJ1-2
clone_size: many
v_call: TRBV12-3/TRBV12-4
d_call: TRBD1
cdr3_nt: TGTGCCAGCAGTCCTGAACAGGGGATGAACTATGGCTACACCTTC
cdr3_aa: CASSPEQGMNYGYTF

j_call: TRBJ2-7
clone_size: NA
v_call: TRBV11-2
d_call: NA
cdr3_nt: TGTGCCAGCAGCCTCCGGGCAAACTACGAGCAGTACTTC
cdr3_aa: CASSLRANYEQYF

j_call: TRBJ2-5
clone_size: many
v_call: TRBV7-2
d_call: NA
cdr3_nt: TGTGCCAGCACCTCTGCCTTCAGGTGGGAGACCCAGTACTTC
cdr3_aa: CASTSAFRWETQYF

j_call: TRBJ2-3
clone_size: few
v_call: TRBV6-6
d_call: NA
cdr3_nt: TGTGCCAGCAGACCACAGACTAGATTGGCTGATACGCAGTATTTT
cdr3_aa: CASRPQTRLADTQYF

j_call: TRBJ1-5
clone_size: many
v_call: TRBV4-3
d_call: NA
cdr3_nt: TGCGCCAGCAGCCAAGCCCACAATCAGCCCCAGCATTTT
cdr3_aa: CASSQAHNQPQHF

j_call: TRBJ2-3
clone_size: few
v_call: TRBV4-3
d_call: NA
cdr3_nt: TGCGCCAGCAGCCAAGTTCGACAGAACACAGATACGCAGTATTTT
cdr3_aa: CASSQVRQNTDTQYF

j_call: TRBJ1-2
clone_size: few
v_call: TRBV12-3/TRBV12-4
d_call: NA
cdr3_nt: TGTGCCAGCAGTTTGAGTGAGGTACCCTATGGCTACACCTTC
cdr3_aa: CASSLSEVPYGYTF

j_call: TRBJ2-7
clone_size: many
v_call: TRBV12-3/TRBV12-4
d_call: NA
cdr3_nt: TGTGCCAGCAGCTCTGGGCAGGGGAGCTACTACGAGCAGTACTTC
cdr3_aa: CASSSGQGSYYEQYF

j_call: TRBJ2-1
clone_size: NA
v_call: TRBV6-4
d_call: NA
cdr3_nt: TGTGCCAGCAGTGACCAGGGGGGAACCTACAATGAGCAGTTCTTC
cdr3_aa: CASSDQGGTYNEQFF

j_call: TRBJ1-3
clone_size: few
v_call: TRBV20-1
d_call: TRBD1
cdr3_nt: TGCAGTGCTAGAGGCCTTACAGGGGACACCATATATTTT
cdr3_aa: CSARGLTGDTIYF

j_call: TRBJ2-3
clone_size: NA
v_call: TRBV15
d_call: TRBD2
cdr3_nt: TGTGCCACCAGCAGAGATGTAGCGGGGCTTAGCACAGATACGCAGTATTTT
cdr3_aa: CATSRDVAGLSTDTQYF

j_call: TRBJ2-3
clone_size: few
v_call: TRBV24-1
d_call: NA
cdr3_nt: TGTGCCACCAAGGGTAGCGGCACAGATACGCAGTATTTT
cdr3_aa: CATKGSGTDTQYF

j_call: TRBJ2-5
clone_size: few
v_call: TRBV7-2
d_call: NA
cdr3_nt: TGTGCCAGCAGCTTAGGGTCATGGGGACCGGAGACCCAGTACTTC
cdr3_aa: CASSLGSWGPETQYF

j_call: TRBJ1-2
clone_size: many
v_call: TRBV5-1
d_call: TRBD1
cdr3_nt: TGCGCCAGCAGCTTGGGGGGGACAGGGGGCGAAAGCTACACCTTC
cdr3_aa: CASSLGGTGGESYTF

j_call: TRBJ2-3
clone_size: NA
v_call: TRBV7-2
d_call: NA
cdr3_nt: TGTGCCAGCAGCTTAGGCGTTGCGGGATATACGCAGTATTTT
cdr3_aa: CASSLGVAGYTQYF

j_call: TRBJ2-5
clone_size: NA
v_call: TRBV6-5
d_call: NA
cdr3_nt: TGTGCCAGCAGTTATAGTGCAGGGAGAGAGACCCAGTACTTC
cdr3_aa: CASSYSAGRETQYF

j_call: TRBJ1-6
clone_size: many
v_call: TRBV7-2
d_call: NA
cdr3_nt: TGTGCCAGCAGGGATTATAATTCACCCCTCCACTTT
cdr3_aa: CASRDYNSPLHF